The rows below give T cell receptor beta chains drawn from one sample of a study of vaccination and CD4 T cells after COVID-19. A single record per CDR3 protein comes from TCRdb applying MiXCR to the PCR reads. The profile shows thousands of distinct CDR3 sequences, about two fifths of them singletons. For these receptors, no antigen is known. Sequencing was carried out using CD4+ T cells from blood, cultured in vitro. The origin of the receptors is a human donor in good health. The conserved cysteine and the conserved F or W are not part of the CDR3 here. Size is stated for part of the rows, as once, few or many counts, or as a class when the clone is expanded.

J	size	V	CDR3
TRBJ1-5	-	TRBV19	ASSNQGGQPQH
TRBJ2-3	once	TRBV24-1	ATSDYGGPIDTQY
TRBJ2-3	-	TRBV11-2	ASSSIQGNADTQY
TRBJ2-2	-	TRBV20-1	SARDLDKGDTGELF
TRBJ2-5	few	TRBV6-1	ASSTGIIPFQETQY
TRBJ2-6	-	TRBV7-2	ASSLVLWQSGANVLT
TRBJ2-5	few	TRBV24-1	ATSDFATQGPGETQY
TRBJ1-6	few	TRBV6-5	ASSSQTGPLNSPLH
TRBJ1-2	few	TRBV20-1	SALYVTGAYGYT
TRBJ2-1	-	TRBV14	ASSQLDFSGQF
TRBJ1-2	-	TRBV18	ASSGLNYGYT
TRBJ2-1	-	TRBV5-1	ASSLVGDEQF
TRBJ2-7	-	TRBV6-2/TRBV6-3	ASSKSSGRNYEQY
TRBJ2-4	few	TRBV20-1	SALGFAQY
TRBJ2-3	-	TRBV12-3/TRBV12-4	ASSLELADGDTQY
TRBJ2-7	few	TRBV5-8	ASSLIGVTYEQY
TRBJ2-1	-	TRBV7-2	ASSLDGGDNEQF
TRBJ2-3	-	TRBV12-3/TRBV12-4	ASSLGPRGSTDTQY
TRBJ1-1	few	TRBV7-2	ASSFVGTHIEAF
TRBJ2-6	-	TRBV29-1	SISANSGANVLT
TRBJ1-1	-	TRBV20-1	SARDPHTEAF
TRBJ2-5	-	TRBV28	ASSSGRTLRETQY